Below, one T cell receptor beta chain is given with its context. Libraries were prepared by immunoSEQ multiplex PCR; TCRdb keeps only in-frame clonotypes and omits some of them. Among some 29,000 clones listed, more than 75% were seen once. CDR3 length: 15 amino acids. In germline, CDR1 is SGHDN, CDR2 FVKESK. V lost 1 base to trimming and J lost 4 bases, with 10 bases between them. The source of the sample is a study of PD-L1 blockade in urothelial cancer. About the research overall: Administration of atezolizumab to patients began in about 2014, at 1,200 mg intravenously every 3 weeks.

V and J are TRBV14 and TRBJ2-2; the D is unclear. The origin of this receptor is a man between 45 and 60 years old with urothelial cancer. Material: PBMCs, obtained around atezolizumab (anti-PD-L1) treatment. In nucleotides, the CDR3 is TGTGCCAGCAGCCAAGTCAGAATTGCCACCGGGGAGCTGTTTTTT. Residues: CASSQVRIATGELFF.